This is a list of T cell receptor beta chains from one sample in a study of shared clonotypes between healthy human individuals. TCRdb's table, derived via immunoSEQ multiplex PCR, lists solely in-frame clones and lacks some. The sample yields about 980,000 clones, around three quarters seen once. The source material was memory CD4+ T cells sorted from blood. These receptors were collected from a man between 18 and 29 years old in good health. The CDR3 runs from the conserved cysteine through the conserved F or W. D genes are given only for firm matches. Clone size, where shown, is once, few, many, or a class for clones that have expanded.

CASRRENSPLHF	TGTGCCAGCAGACGGGAGAATTCACCCCTCCACTTT	12	TRBV6-6	.	TRBJ1-6	.
CASSQDAQGTNEKLFF	TGCGCCAGCAGCCAAGACGCACAGGGAACTAATGAAAAACTGTTTTTT	16	TRBV4-1	few	TRBJ1-4	.
CSAGQGAYEQYF	TGCAGCGCGGGACAGGGGGCCTACGAGCAGTACTTC	12	TRBV29-1	.	TRBJ2-7	TRBD1
CASSIRGTAYEQYF	TGTGCCAGTAGTATTCGGGGGACCGCCTACGAGCAGTACTTC	14	TRBV19	.	TRBJ2-7	.
CASSWGQGAWETQYF	TGTGCCAGCAGCTGGGGACAGGGGGCCTGGGAGACCCAGTACTTC	15	TRBV5-6	once	TRBJ2-5	TRBD1
CASSESGDPNYGYTF	TGTGCCAGCAGTGAATCGGGGGATCCCAACTATGGCTACACCTTC	15	TRBV2	.	TRBJ1-2	.
CASSSGRFSYNEQFF	TGTGCCAGCAGCTCGGGGCGGTTCTCCTACAATGAGCAGTTCTTC	15	TRBV7-2	few	TRBJ2-1	.
CASSLPGFSNQPQHF	TGTGCCAGCAGTTTACCGGGGTTCAGCAATCAGCCCCAGCATTTT	15	TRBV28	.	TRBJ1-5	.
CASSYLDSIYGYTF	TGTGCCAGCAGCTACCTCGACAGCATCTATGGCTACACCTTC	14	TRBV7-2	.	TRBJ1-2	.
CASSLASSYEQYF	TGTGCCAGCAGCTTGGCCAGCTCCTACGAGCAGTACTTC	13	TRBV5-4	.	TRBJ2-7	.
CASSLGLDLDTQYF	TGCGCCAGCAGCTTGGGACTAGATCTAGATACGCAGTATTTT	14	TRBV5-1	few	TRBJ2-3	.
CAISGKGSQSSGANVLTF	TGTGCCATCAGCGGAAAAGGGAGTCAGAGCTCTGGGGCCAACGTCCTGACTTTC	18	TRBV10-3	.	TRBJ2-6	.
CASTPSGNTIYF	TGTGCCAGCACCCCGTCTGGAAACACCATATATTTT	12	TRBV6-6	.	TRBJ1-3	.
CASSRDRDEKLFF	TGTGCCAGCAGTCGGGACAGGGATGAAAAACTGTTTTTT	13	TRBV27	.	TRBJ1-4	TRBD1
CASSWSGTINEQFF	TGCGCCAGCAGCTGGTCCGGGACTATCAATGAGCAGTTCTTC	14	TRBV5-1	.	TRBJ2-1	TRBD2
CASSAQGLDNSPLHF	TGTGCCAGCAGCGCGCAGGGGCTCGATAATTCACCCCTCCACTTT	15	TRBV7-9	.	TRBJ1-6	.
CSGLPRVEGTQYF	TGCAGCGGCCTCCCTCGGGTTGAGGGTACGCAGTATTTT	13	TRBV29-1	.	TRBJ2-3	.
CASRRDRAAEAFF	TGTGCCAGCAGAAGAGACAGGGCCGCTGAAGCTTTCTTT	13	TRBV27	.	TRBJ1-1	TRBD1
CASSKEARVTEAFF	TGTGCCAGCAGCAAAGAGGCCAGGGTTACTGAAGCTTTCTTT	14	TRBV21-1	once	TRBJ1-1	.
CASSEGSSYNSPLHF	TGTGCCAGCAGTGAGGGCAGCTCCTATAATTCACCCCTCCACTTT	15	TRBV6-1	once	TRBJ1-6	.
CAWLGPGQGTGANVLTF	TGTGCCTGGCTTGGTCCGGGACAGGGTACTGGGGCCAACGTCCTGACTTTC	17	TRBV30	.	TRBJ2-6	TRBD1
CASSDGRQPQHF	TGTGCCAGCAGTGATGGGAGGCAGCCCCAGCATTTT	12	TRBV6-1	few	TRBJ1-5	.
CASSSRQGARNTIYF	TGTGCCAGCAGTTCCAGACAGGGGGCGAGAAACACCATATATTTT	15	TRBV28	.	TRBJ1-3	TRBD1
CASSPVSAAGGGEQYF	TGTGCCAGCTCACCAGTGAGTGCGGCGGGAGGCGGCGAGCAGTACTTC	16	TRBV18	.	TRBJ2-7	TRBD2
CASSSGRPQETQYF	TGTGCCAGCAGTTCGGGAAGGCCCCAAGAGACCCAGTACTTC	14	TRBV9	.	TRBJ2-5	.
CASSLAERGESYNSPLHF	TGTGCCAGCAGCTTAGCGGAGAGGGGAGAATCCTATAATTCACCCCTCCACTTT	18	TRBV7-6	once	TRBJ1-6	.
CASSQDLRVSPLHF	TGTGCCAGCAGCCAAGATCTGAGAGTTTCACCCCTCCACTTT	14	TRBV4-2	.	TRBJ1-6	.
CAWSVAREGGYTF	TGTGCCTGGAGTGTTGCCAGGGAAGGGGGCTACACCTTC	13	TRBV30	.	TRBJ1-2	.
CASSLDGLSSYNEQFF	TGCGCCAGCAGCTTGGACGGTCTTAGCTCCTACAATGAGCAGTTCTTC	16	TRBV5-1	.	TRBJ2-1	.
CASSPQTDYGYTF	TGTGCCAGCAGCCCTCAGACGGACTATGGCTACACCTTC	13	TRBV7-2	once	TRBJ1-2	.
CASSEGQGALSTIYF	TGTGCCAGCAGCGAGGGACAGGGGGCGTTGAGCACCATATATTTT	15	TRBV9	.	TRBJ1-3	TRBD1
CASSPTGAGYTF	TGTGCCAGCAGCCCCACAGGAGCGGGGTACACCTTC	12	TRBV7-6	.	TRBJ1-2	.
CASSFRAGANVLTF	TGTGCCAGCAGTTTCAGGGCTGGGGCCAACGTCCTGACTTTC	14	TRBV28	.	TRBJ2-6	.
CASSPPPGTGTEAFF	TGTGCCAGCTCACCTCCGCCGGGGACTGGAACTGAAGCTTTCTTT	15	TRBV18	.	TRBJ1-1	.
CASSSDGLGRSPLHF	TGTGCCAGCAGCTCAGACGGACTGGGGCGTTCACCCCTCCACTTT	15	TRBV5-6	.	TRBJ1-6	.
CASSVGAGDTGELFF	TGTGCCAGCAGCGTAGGAGCGGGGGACACCGGGGAGCTGTTTTTT	15	TRBV9	.	TRBJ2-2	TRBD2
CASSLGLAEYNEQFF	TGCGCCAGCAGCTTGGGACTAGCGGAATACAATGAGCAGTTCTTC	15	TRBV5-1	.	TRBJ2-1	TRBD2
CASSLEGTNQPQHF	TGCGCCAGCAGCTTGGAGGGTACCAATCAGCCCCAGCATTTT	14	TRBV5-1	.	TRBJ1-5	.
CASSQDSESYGYTF	TGCGCCAGCAGCCAAGATTCGGAAAGCTATGGCTACACCTTC	14	TRBV4-3	.	TRBJ1-2	.
CASSVRLAGYNEQFF	TGTGCCAGCAGCGTTCGACTAGCGGGATACAATGAGCAGTTCTTC	15	TRBV9	.	TRBJ2-1	TRBD2
CASSLVGGQGSSEALGQFF	TGTGCCAGCAGCTTAGTAGGGGGACAGGGATCATCTGAGGCTCTTGGGCAGTTCTTC	19	TRBV7-9	.	TRBJ2-1	TRBD1
CASSQSGGPFNEQFF	TGTGCCAGCAGCCAAAGCGGGGGCCCCTTCAATGAGCAGTTCTTC	15	TRBV6-1	.	TRBJ2-1	TRBD2
CASRPQGIGPVGNTIYF	TGTGCCAGCAGACCACAGGGAATCGGCCCTGTGGGAAACACCATATATTTT	17	TRBV2	.	TRBJ1-3	.
CASSRSGLQNNEQFF	TGTGCCAGCAGCCGCTCGGGACTCCAAAACAATGAGCAGTTCTTC	15	TRBV7-2	.	TRBJ2-1	.
CASSLGTVNTEAFF	TGTGCCAGCAGCTTGGGGACAGTGAACACTGAAGCTTTCTTT	14	TRBV7-8	few	TRBJ1-1	TRBD1